This TCR beta chain was documented in a study of CD8+ T cells in alopecia areata. Study-wide results and limits: In scalp and blood during tofacitinib, many expanded lesional clones persisted. Tofacitinib produced a significant decrease in scalp clonality and in expanded CD8+ clones among the top 100.

About this clone itself: Its target is not known. This sample also contains other DNA sequences that code for the same CDR3.

Germline CDR1 SEHNR, CDR2 FQNEAQ (reference sequence). The ends were cut back, 5 bases at V and 0 bases at J, with 8 bases in the middle. The CDR3 sequence is 13 residues long. Treatment meaning: oral pan-JAK inhibitor, 5-10 mg twice daily. TCR sequencing used cDNA made by reverse transcription of extracted RNA. Repertoires were generated with immunoSEQ multiplex PCR, while TCRdb's copy carries only in-frame clones and drops some. This table holds more than 110,000 clones, roughly 80% found once. This TCR came from a human donor with alopecia areata. Specimen: CD8+ T cells sorted from blood, collected at week 4, from a patient treated with tofacitinib. The chain couples TRBV7-9 to TRBJ2-7; D remains unclear. This chain's CDR3 is CASSPGISYEQYF. CDR3 bases: TGTGCCAGCAGCCCCGGCATCTCCTACGAGCAGTACTTC.